The following is a T cell receptor beta chain sequence with its context. Antigen: not known. Per the study methods: In the immunoSEQ data, sequences were junction-only and lacked quality scores, so filtering differed. Clones were sequenced by immunoSEQ multiplex PCR, and TCRdb holds only the in-frame ones, with some missing. That table is the source of V, J and clone size, and D and trimming were worked out from the DNA. The data show a few million clones, 90% to 95% seen once. These data are taken from a study of shared clonotypes between healthy human individuals. Study outcomes and limitations: As a rule, naive subsets had a larger estimated richness than memory subsets.

V was shortened by 0 bases and J by 3 bases, with 12 bases between the two germline ends. The CDR3 is 16 amino acids. In germline, CDR1 is SGHRS, CDR2 YFSETQ. This sequence originates from a young man in good health. Some clones in this sample may be carry-over from other donors' samples. The sequenced sample was naive CD4+ T cells from PBMCs. Subset meaning: CD45RA+ positively selected. The genes are TRBV5-1 and TRBJ2-2, with no clear D. The CDR3 loop is CASSLAGAADTGELFF. The CDR3 DNA reads as TGCGCCAGCAGCTTGGCCGGCGCGGCGGACACCGGGGAGCTGTTTTTT.